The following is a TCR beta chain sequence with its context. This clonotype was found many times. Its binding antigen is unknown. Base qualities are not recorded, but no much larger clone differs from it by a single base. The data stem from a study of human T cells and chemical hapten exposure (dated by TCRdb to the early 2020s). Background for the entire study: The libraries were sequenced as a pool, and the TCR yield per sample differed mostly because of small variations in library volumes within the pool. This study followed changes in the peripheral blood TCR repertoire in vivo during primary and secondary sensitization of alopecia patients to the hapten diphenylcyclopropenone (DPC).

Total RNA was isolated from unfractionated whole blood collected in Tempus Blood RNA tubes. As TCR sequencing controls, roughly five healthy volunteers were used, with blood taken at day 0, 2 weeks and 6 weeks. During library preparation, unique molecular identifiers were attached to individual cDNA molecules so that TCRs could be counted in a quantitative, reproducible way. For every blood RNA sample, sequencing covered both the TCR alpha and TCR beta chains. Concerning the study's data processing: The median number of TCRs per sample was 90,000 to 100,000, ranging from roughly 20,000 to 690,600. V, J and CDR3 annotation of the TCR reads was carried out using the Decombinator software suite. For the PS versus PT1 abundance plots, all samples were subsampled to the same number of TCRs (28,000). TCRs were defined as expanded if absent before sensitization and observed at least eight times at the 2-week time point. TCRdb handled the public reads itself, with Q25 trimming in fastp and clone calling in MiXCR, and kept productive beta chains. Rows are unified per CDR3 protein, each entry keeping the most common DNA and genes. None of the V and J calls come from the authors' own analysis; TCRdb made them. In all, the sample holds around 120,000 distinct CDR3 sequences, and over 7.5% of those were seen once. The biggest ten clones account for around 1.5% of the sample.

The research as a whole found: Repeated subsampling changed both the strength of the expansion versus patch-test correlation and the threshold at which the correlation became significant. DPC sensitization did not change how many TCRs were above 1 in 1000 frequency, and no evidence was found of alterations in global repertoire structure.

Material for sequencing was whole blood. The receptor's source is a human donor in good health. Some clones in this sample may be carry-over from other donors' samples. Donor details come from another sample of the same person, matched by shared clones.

DNA sequence: TGTGCCAGCAGTTTAAGACAAACTAATGAAAAACTGTTTTTT. Translation gives CASSLRQTNEKLFF. The sequence links TRBV27 to TRBJ1-4; the D gene cannot be named for sure. Spanning cysteine to phenylalanine, the CDR3 consists of 14 amino acids. Only the CDR3 DNA is retained, 42 bases long and in frame from the first base. V and J lose 2 bases and 1 base, and a span of 5 bases separates them. As encoded in the germline V gene (reference sequence), CDR1 is MNHEY while CDR2 is SMNVEV.